Presented here are 21 T cell receptor beta chains from one specimen sequenced in a study of CD4 T cells in relation to SARS-CoV-2 and coronaviruses. The unexposed donors gave CD4+ T cells in about 2011-2018, prior to COVID-19. The repertoire was sequenced with immunoSEQ multiplex PCR; TCRdb's copy has only in-frame clones and lacks some. This sample has some 65,000 clones, with over 80% found just once. Specimen: memory CD4+ T cells from PBMCs. The source is a human donor in good health.

The rearrangement joins TRBV24-1 to TRBJ2-3; D unresolved. Germline-derived CDR1 and CDR2 are KGHDR and SFDVKD. Trimming left V 6 bases short and J 4 bases short, with 7 bases between. The CDR3 contains 12 residues. In nucleotides, the CDR3 is TGTGCCACCAGTAGGTTTGCAGATACGCAGTATTTT. This codes for CATSRFADTQYF.

The chain carries TRBV7-3 and TRBJ2-3; D is unclear. The germline CDR1 and CDR2 sequences are SGHTA and FQGTGA. This CDR3 region has 11 residues. V shed 4 bases and J shed 8 bases, with 7 bases lying between them. The CDR3 DNA is TGTGCCAGCAGCTCGCTGGGTACGCAGTATTTT. Its protein product is CASSSLGTQYF.

In regard to this clone: A read error may account for a junction end that differs from germline. This chain uses TRBV6-2 or TRBV6-3 with TRBJ2-7; TRBD1 matches at 7 bases. There are 11 residues in the CDR3. Looked up from germline, CDR1 is MNHEY and CDR2 is SVGEGT. For the CDR3, the DNA is TGTGCCAGCAGCCGGGACAGCTCCCTTGATTTC. This translates into CASSRDSSLDF.

This clone occurred a few times. The chain has TRBV3-1 (or the pseudogene TRBV3-2) and TRBJ2-7; 8 nucleotides line up with TRBD1. Looked up from germline, CDR1 is LGHDT and CDR2 is YNNKEL (reference sequence). V lost 3 bases and J lost 7; bases outside the gene matches: 8. This CDR3 region has 14 residues. For the CDR3, the DNA is TGTGCCAGCAGCCAGGGGGACAGGTCGGGGGAGCAGTACTTC. It codes for CASSQGDRSGEQYF.

In this sample, this clone turned up once. This chain uses TRBV5-8 with TRBJ2-7; tentative D call: TRBD2 (6 bases). This CDR3 has 16 residues. Between the trimmed V and J ends, which lost 0 bases and 1 base, there was a span of 14 bases. Germline V gene sequence: CDR1 SGHTS, CDR2 YDEGEE. CDR3 loop: CASSLGWDFASYEQYF. CDR3 bases: TGTGCCAGCAGCTTGGGGTGGGACTTTGCTTCCTACGAGCAGTACTTC. The full variable domain, rest sourced from reference TRBV5-8 and TRBJ2-7, is EAGVTQSPTHLIKTRGQQATLRCSPISGHTSVYWYQQALGLGLQFLLWYDEGEERNRGNFPPRFSGRQFPNYSSELNVNALELEDSALYLCASSLGWDFASYEQYFGPGTRLTVT.

Comments on this clone: Other DNA sequences from this sample encode an identical CDR3 as well. The V gene is TRBV7-3, the J gene TRBJ2-2; D not certain. Germline V CDR1 and CDR2: SGHTA, FQGTGA. There are 12 residues in the CDR3. Trimming cost V 2 bases and J 6 bases, with 4 bases left between them. CDR3 amino acids: CASSLGPGELFF. CDR3 in DNA: TGTGCCAGCAGCTTAGGGCCCGGGGAGCTGTTTTTT.

The rearrangement uses TRBV10-3 and TRBJ2-1; TRBD1 matches at 10 bases. The CDR3 totals 13 residues. J was trimmed by 7 bases and V by 10 bases; bases with no gene match: 7. The germline V gene encodes CDR1 ENHRY and CDR2 SYGVKD. CDR3 sequence (DNA): TGTGCCACGAGACAGGGGGCGTGGAATGAGCAGTTCTTC. This encodes CATRQGAWNEQFF.

This clone was found a few times. CDR3 nucleotides: TGCGCCAGCAGCTTGGAGGGGCAGGGACCTGGAAACACCATATATTTT. This encodes CASSLEGQGPGNTIYF. This chain connects TRBV5-1 to TRBJ1-3, with D perhaps TRBD1 (5 bases). Between the trimmed V and J ends, which lost 0 bases and 2 bases, there was a span of 12 bases. The germline V gene has CDR1 SGHRS and CDR2 YFSETQ. This CDR3 comprises 16 residues.

This clone has more than one count but fewer than ten. This chain connects TRBV6-5 to TRBJ1-2, with 11 nucleotides matching TRBD1. The V gene end was trimmed by 5 bases and the J gene end by 7 bases; junction bases not matched to a gene: 6. Looked up from germline, CDR1 is MNHEY and CDR2 is SVGAGI. The CDR3 has 14 amino acids. CDR3 sequence (DNA): TGTGCCAGCAGTCCCCGGACAGGGGGCTCTGGCTACACCTTC. Its protein is CASSPRTGGSGYTF.

This CDR3 reads CSATGPSGYTF. The CDR3 DNA is TGCAGTGCTACAGGGCCTAGTGGCTACACCTTC. J is TRBJ1-2 and V is TRBV20-1, with a possible D match to TRBD1 (5 bases). Trimming took off 4 bases at V and 7 bases at J, with 10 bases between the two ends. This CDR3 spans 11 amino acids. CDR1 and CDR2 from the germline V gene are DFQATT and SNEGSKA (reference sequence).

The chain couples TRBV3-1 (or the pseudogene TRBV3-2) to TRBJ1-1; no clear D. In germline, CDR1 is LGHDT, CDR2 YNNKEL (reference sequence). The germline V and J ends were trimmed by 4 bases and 4 bases, with 7 bases remaining between them. This CDR3 contains 12 residues. The CDR3 coding sequence is TGTGCCAGCAGCCCGGGTGTCACTGAAGCTTTCTTT. The encoded protein is CASSPGVTEAFF.

V is TRBV7-3 and J is TRBJ2-3; D is possibly TRBD2 (5 bases). Trimming pared 4 bases from V and 8 bases from J, leaving 22 bases between. The CDR3 totals 16 residues. CDR1 and CDR2 from the germline V gene are SGHTA and FQGTGA. This CDR3 is CASSSLSGLAGGTQYF. DNA of the CDR3: TGTGCCAGCAGCTCCCTCTCTGGACTCGCCGGAGGTACGCAGTATTTT.

CDR3 in DNA: TGTGCCAGCAGTCCGCTGGGGGGAACCCACCAAGAGACCCAGTACTTC. This codes for CASSPLGGTHQETQYF. The chain joins TRBV27 to TRBJ2-5, with D possibly TRBD2 on 6 matching bases. The CDR3 consists of 16 residues. CDR1 is MNHEY and CDR2 is SMNVEV in the germline V gene (reference sequence). Trimming took 5 bases from V and 0 from J, leaving 16 bases between them.

The chain recombines TRBV27 with TRBJ2-7; D remains unclear. Germline V lookup: CDR1 MNHEY, CDR2 SMNVEV (reference sequence). The CDR3 has 15 amino acids. V was cut by 2 bases and J by 4 bases, with 15 bases left in between. CDR3 sequence reads: CASSLSWAETYEQYF. The CDR3 coding sequence is TGTGCCAGCAGTTTAAGTTGGGCAGAAACTTACGAGCAGTACTTC.

A few counts support this clone. Sequence at one end of the junction differs from germline and may be a read error. CDR3 DNA sequence: TGTGCTAGCAGCGGCCCGGGACAAGCCGTATACACCATATATTTT. It codes for CASSGPGQAVYTIYF. V usage is TRBV7-7 and J usage is TRBJ1-3; D perhaps matches TRBD1 (6 bases). Germline V gene data show CDR1 as SSHAT and CDR2 as FNYEAQ (reference sequence). This CDR3 comprises 15 residues.

Only a few counts were recorded for this clone. In DNA form, the CDR3 reads TGTGCCAGTAGCCTATCGGCAGGGTATGGCTACACCTTC. This encodes CASSLSAGYGYTF. The chain combines TRBV19 with TRBJ1-2; D might be TRBD1 (5 bases). The germline V gene has CDR1 LNHDA and CDR2 SQIVND (reference sequence). Trimming removed 6 bases from V and 5 bases from J, with 13 bases in between. The CDR3 spans 13 residues.

This clone was found once. The J gene is TRBJ2-7, the V gene TRBV2, with D possibly matching TRBD2 (6 bases). Germline V lookup: CDR1 SNHLY, CDR2 FYNNEI. This CDR3 region has 11 residues. Trimming took 6 bases from V and 3 from J, leaving 6 bases between them. CDR3 loop: CASRDYYEQYF. CDR3 sequence (DNA): TGTGCCAGCAGGGACTACTACGAGCAGTACTTC.

CDR3 DNA sequence: TGTGCCAGTACCGCTCTAGGGGGCAATGAGCAGTTCTTC. This sequence encodes CASTALGGNEQFF. V is TRBV19 and J is TRBJ2-1; possible D gene TRBD1, 6 bases. V lost 7 bases, J lost 6 bases, and 13 bases lay in between. The CDR3 totals 13 residues. In germline, CDR1 is LNHDA, CDR2 SQIVND (reference sequence).

This clone was seen just once. The gene calls are TRBV20-1 and TRBJ2-5; tentative D call: TRBD1 (6 bases). Trimming took 6 bases from V and 7 from J, leaving 12 bases between them. The CDR3 length is 11 residues. CDR1 and CDR2 from the germline V gene are DFQATT and SNEGSKA (reference sequence). Here the CDR3 reads CSANRRGTQYF. The CDR3 DNA sequence: TGCAGTGCCAACCGCAGGGGGACCCAGTACTTC.

The genes are TRBV7-8 and TRBJ2-7; TRBD1 might be the D (6 bases). The V end lost 1 base, the J end lost 3 bases, and 13 bases lay between the germline ends. Germline assignment: CDR1 SGHVS and CDR2 FQNEAQ. The CDR3 length is 15 residues. The CDR3 DNA reads TGTGCCAGCAGCTTAGTCGGGGACAAAAACTACGAGCAGTACTTC. It codes for CASSLVGDKNYEQYF.

The chain recombines TRBV2 with TRBJ2-2; the D is unclear. Germline V CDR1 and CDR2: SNHLY, FYNNEI. The CDR3 sequence is 13 residues long. V dropped 6 bases and J dropped 7 bases, with 12 bases sitting between them. CDR3 residues: CASSLVVGGELFF. Written as DNA, the CDR3 is TGTGCCAGCAGCTTAGTAGTTGGCGGGGAGCTGTTTTTT.